The T cell receptor beta chain under discussion was sequenced for a study of T cells in Graves' hyperthyroidism and ophthalmopathy. Study-level findings and limits: Blood shared most expanded thyroid clonotypes above 0.001.

With 10 bases removed from V and 0 bases from J, the gap between germline ends came to 15 bases. This CDR3 region has 14 residues. Germline CDR1 is LNHDA and CDR2 is SQIVND (reference sequence). As concerns this clonotype: Antigen unknown.

Researchers amplified the TCR beta CDR3 regions from RNA transcripts. During a first-round RT-PCR of the TCR CDR3, the HTBI primer set was used. TCRdb itself ran the multiplex PCR reads through MiXCR, one entry per CDR3 protein. The table records hundreds of thousands of distinct CDR3 sequences, roughly 17% of them present only once. An absence of ophthalmopathy progression within 18 months meant stable Graves' hyperthyroidism. This sequence joins TRBV19 and TRBJ1-1, with D tentatively TRBD1 (6 bases). Material for sequencing was blood. The sequence was obtained from a woman aged 18-29 years with Graves' hyperthyroidism. DNA of the CDR3: TGTGCCACGGACAGCCCGGGGATGAACACTGAAGCTTTCTTT. It codes for CATDSPGMNTEAFF.